The 18 T cell receptor beta chains below come from one sample, sequenced in a study of molecular identifiers for immune sequencing clone quantification. TCRdb called the PCR reads again in MiXCR, with one record for every CDR3 protein. This sample has around 460,000 distinct CDR3 sequences, with 25% found just once. Sequenced sample: naive CD8+ T cells from blood, with Jurkat cell RNA spiked in. Subset of the sample: FACS-sorted CD8+CD4-CCR7+CD45RA+ naive T cells. Receptors originate from a human donor in good health. Some libraries in this study had Jurkat cell RNA spiked in.

This clonotype was detected a few times. The V call is TRBV5-3, the J call TRBJ2-7, with TRBD1 matching over 7 bases. TRBV5-3 is given ORF status, its function remaining uncertain. V shed 0 bases, J shed 4 bases, and the junction held 4 bases outside the gene matches. This CDR3 region has 14 residues. Here the CDR3 reads CARSLARGYYEQYF. The DNA for the CDR3 is TGTGCCAGAAGCTTGGCCAGGGGGTATTACGAGCAGTACTTC.

Ten or more counts support this clonotype. The J gene is TRBJ1-1, the V gene TRBV4-1; D is undetermined. Deletions cut 4 bases from V and 2 bases from J, with 14 bases between. CDR1 is MGHRA, CDR2 YSYEKL, per germline. The CDR3 extends over 15 amino acids. The CDR3 region is CASSLNQGSNTEAFF. The CDR3 region has the DNA TGCGCCAGCAGCCTCAATCAAGGCAGTAACACTGAAGCTTTCTTT.

This clonotype appeared many times. The rearrangement links TRBV12-3 or TRBV12-4 to TRBJ2-2, with 10 bases identical to TRBD2. The CDR3 contains 15 residues. With V trimmed by 6 bases and J by 5 bases, 6 bases remained unmatched. CDR3 sequence: CASSRAGGRTGELFF. The CDR3 DNA reads as TGTGCCAGCAGCCGAGCGGGAGGGAGAACCGGGGAGCTGTTTTTT.

V gene TRBV7-9 combines with J gene TRBJ2-7; a weak D match, TRBD2 (6 bases). CDR1 and CDR2 from the germline V gene are SEHNR and FQNEAQ (reference sequence). Trimming stripped 5 bases from V and 2 bases from J, with 19 bases between. This CDR3 has 16 residues. The DNA of the CDR3 is TGTGCCAGCAGCGCCCGAGGGAGCGGGTGGACCTACGAGCAGTACTTC. Its translation: CASSARGSGWTYEQYF.

This clonotype occurred many times. The V gene is TRBV5-1, the J gene TRBJ2-5; D gene unclear. The CDR3 is 13 amino acids. Germline V gene sequence: CDR1 SGHRS, CDR2 YFSETQ. Trimming left V 4 bases short and J 5 bases short, with 12 bases between. The CDR3 nucleotides are TGCGCCAGCAGCCGGGTGGGCGAGGAGACCCAGTACTTC. Encoded protein: CASSRVGEETQYF.

The table lists this clonotype with many counts. The chain uses TRBV7-8 and TRBJ1-5; 9 positions agree with TRBD1. J lost 1 base, V lost 6 bases, and 4 bases had no gene match. Germline-derived CDR1 and CDR2 are SGHVS and FQNEAQ. CDR3 length equals 15 residues. The DNA for the CDR3 is TGTGCCAGCAGTCCCGGGACAGGGAGCAATCAGCCCCAGCATTTT. It specifies CASSPGTGSNQPQHF.

V usage is TRBV9 and J usage is TRBJ2-7; TRBD1 might be the D (6 bases). Germline-derived CDR1 and CDR2 are SGDLS and YYNGEE. The CDR3 extends over 16 amino acids. Trimming pared 2 bases from V and 2 bases from J, leaving 17 bases between. CDR3 sequence reads: CASSVTGQVQAYEQYF. In DNA, the CDR3 is TGTGCCAGCAGCGTGACAGGACAAGTACAAGCCTACGAGCAGTACTTC.

This clonotype was seen only a few times. This chain links TRBV7-9 with TRBJ2-7; D unclear. The CDR3 has 11 amino acids. With 4 bases removed from V and 6 bases from J, the gap between germline ends came to 7 bases. Germline V gene data show CDR1 as SEHNR and CDR2 as FQNEAQ (reference sequence). CDR3 loop: CASSWRAEQYF. CDR3 sequence (DNA): TGTGCCAGCAGCTGGAGAGCCGAGCAGTACTTC.

Note on this clonotype: Being one base from a much bigger clone, this may be a read error. The rearrangement joins TRBV28 to TRBJ1-5; possible D gene TRBD1, 5 bases. Germline V gene lookup returns CDR1 MDHEN and CDR2 SYDVKM. This CDR3 has 15 residues. V was trimmed by 10 bases and J by 5 bases, leaving 21 bases between them. The DNA for the CDR3 is TGTGCCACCTCGGACAACCCTAGGGTTGATCAGCCCCAGCATTTT. Translated, it gives CATSDNPRVDQPQHF.

This clonotype was counted between two and nine times. V is TRBV5-6 and J is TRBJ1-5; possibly TRBD1 for D (5 bases). The length of the CDR3 is 15 residues. V was pared by 2 bases and J by 4 bases, with 13 bases between. In germline, CDR1 is SGHDT, CDR2 YYEEEE. CDR3 region: CASSFGPRGNQPQHF. The CDR3 DNA is TGTGCCAGCAGCTTCGGTCCACGGGGGAATCAGCCCCAGCATTTT.

This clonotype was seen more than once but under ten times. The rearrangement joins TRBV7-9 to TRBJ2-7; TRBD2 aligns across 7 bases. With 5 bases clipped from V and 7 bases from J, the junction kept 14 bases outside the gene matches. The CDR3 runs 15 residues. From germline, CDR1 is SEHNR and CDR2 FQNEAQ (reference sequence). As DNA, the CDR3 is TGTGCCAGCAGCACCGCTCTGGCGGGAGTATGGGAGCAGTACTTC. As protein: CASSTALAGVWEQYF.

This clonotype was detected ten times or more. The rearrangement joins TRBV6-5 to TRBJ2-5; TRBD1 aligns across 10 bases. CDR1 MNHEY and CDR2 SVGAGI come from the germline V gene. Trimming took 5 bases from V and 5 from J; bases not matched to a gene: 11. The CDR3 sequence is 16 residues long. This CDR3 reads CASSPGTGVSVETQYF. As DNA, the CDR3 is TGTGCCAGCAGTCCCGGGACAGGGGTGTCGGTGGAGACCCAGTACTTC.

The V and J genes are TRBV12-3 or TRBV12-4 and TRBJ2-5, with D possibly TRBD1 on 5 matching bases. The CDR3 length is 14 residues. Trimming left V 3 bases short and J 7 bases short, with 15 bases between. In nucleotides, the CDR3 is TGTGCCAGCAGTTTCCCGACAGCCGGCCGGACCCAGTACTTC. Amino acids: CASSFPTAGRTQYF.

This clonotype was detected only a few times. The chain carries TRBV9 and TRBJ2-7; D gene unclear. This CDR3 is 14 amino acids long. Trimming removed 3 bases from V and 2 bases from J, with 12 bases in between. CDR1 and CDR2 (germline): SGDLS, YYNGEE. CDR3 sequence: CASSAAVSPYEQYF. The CDR3 nucleotides read TGTGCCAGCAGCGCCGCCGTAAGCCCCTACGAGCAGTACTTC.

This clonotype was counted many times. The chain couples TRBV7-3 to TRBJ2-2, with a possible D match to TRBD1 (6 bases). The CDR3 contains 18 residues. Germline CDR1 reads SGHTA; CDR2 reads FQGTGA. V lost 5 bases, J lost 0 bases, and 19 bases lay in between. The chain's CDR3 is CASSPYYPTGSNTGELFF. CDR3 DNA: TGTGCCAGCAGCCCCTACTATCCAACAGGGTCGAACACCGGGGAGCTGTTTTTT.

A few counts support this clonotype. J is TRBJ2-1 and V is TRBV11-2, with TRBD2 matching over 14 bases. With V trimmed by 1 base and J by 9 bases, 2 bases remained unmatched. The V gene's germline CDR1 is SGHAT and CDR2 FQNNGV. The CDR3 consists of 15 residues. The CDR3 is CASSLGTSGRTEQFF. CDR3 DNA: TGTGCCAGCAGCTTAGGGACTAGCGGGAGGACTGAGCAGTTCTTC.

This clonotype was counted a few times. The V call is TRBV12-3 or TRBV12-4, the J call TRBJ2-3; D remains unclear. The J call could be wrong; TRBJ1-5 is a better fit for the DNA end. The length of the CDR3 is 15 residues. CDR3 loop: CASRRETSVTDTQHF. The CDR3 DNA sequence: TGTGCCAGCAGACGAGAGACTAGCGTCACAGATACGCAGCATTTT.

This clonotype was recorded many times. This chain uses TRBV7-2 with TRBJ2-7; no reliable D call. Germline CDR1 SGHTA, CDR2 FQGNSA. V was pared by 1 base and J by 4 bases, with 8 bases between. This CDR3 is 13 amino acids long. The CDR3: CASSLDAFYEQYF. The CDR3 nucleotides are TGTGCCAGCAGCTTAGATGCGTTTTACGAGCAGTACTTC.